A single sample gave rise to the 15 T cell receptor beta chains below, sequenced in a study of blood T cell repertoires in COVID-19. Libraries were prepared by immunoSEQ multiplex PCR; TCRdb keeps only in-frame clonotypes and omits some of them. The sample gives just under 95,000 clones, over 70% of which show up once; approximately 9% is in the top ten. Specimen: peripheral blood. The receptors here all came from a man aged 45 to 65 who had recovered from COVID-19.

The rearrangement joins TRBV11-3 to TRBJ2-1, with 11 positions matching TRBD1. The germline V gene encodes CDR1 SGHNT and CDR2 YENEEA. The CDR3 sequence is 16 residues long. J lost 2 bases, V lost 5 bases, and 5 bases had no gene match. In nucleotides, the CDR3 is TGTGCCAGCAGCCCCCGGACAGGGGGCCCCTACAATGAGCAGTTCTTC. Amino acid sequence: CASSPRTGGPYNEQFF.

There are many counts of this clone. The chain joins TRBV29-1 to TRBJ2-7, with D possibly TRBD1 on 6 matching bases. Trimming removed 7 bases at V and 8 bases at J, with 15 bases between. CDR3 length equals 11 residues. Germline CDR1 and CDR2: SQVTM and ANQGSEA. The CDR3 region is CSGTDSLQQYF. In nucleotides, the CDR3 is TGCAGCGGCACGGACAGTTTGCAGCAGTACTTC.

The CDR3: CAISERQGYTDTQYF. CDR3 sequence (DNA): TGTGCCATCAGTGAGCGGCAGGGCTACACAGATACGCAGTATTTT. The chain has TRBV10-3 and TRBJ2-3; a weak D match, TRBD1 (5 bases). V was clipped by 2 bases and J by 2 bases, with 11 bases between them. In germline, CDR1 is ENHRY, CDR2 SYGVKD. There are 15 residues in the CDR3.

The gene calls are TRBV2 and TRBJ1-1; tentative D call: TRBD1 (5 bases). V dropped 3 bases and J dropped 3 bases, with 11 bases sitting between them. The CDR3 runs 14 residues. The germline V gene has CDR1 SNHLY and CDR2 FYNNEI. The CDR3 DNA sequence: TGTGCCAGCAGTGATTCCAGGGCGGACACTGAAGCTTTCTTT. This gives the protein CASSDSRADTEAFF.

The chain's CDR3 is CASSWGRRTNTGELFF. CDR3 nucleotides: TGCGCCAGCAGCTGGGGGCGGCGGACGAACACCGGGGAGCTGTTTTTT. The chain uses TRBV5-1 and TRBJ2-2; TRBD1 is a possible D gene (6 bases). The CDR3 sequence is 16 residues long. The ends were cut back, 3 bases at V and 0 bases at J, with 12 bases in the middle. Germline V lookup: CDR1 SGHRS, CDR2 YFSETQ.

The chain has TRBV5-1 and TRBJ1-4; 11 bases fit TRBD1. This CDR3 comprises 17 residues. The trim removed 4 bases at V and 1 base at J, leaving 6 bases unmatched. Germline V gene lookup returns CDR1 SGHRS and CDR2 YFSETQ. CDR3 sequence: CASSRTGGAETNEKLFF. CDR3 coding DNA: TGCGCCAGCAGCCGGACAGGGGGCGCGGAAACTAATGAAAAACTGTTTTTT. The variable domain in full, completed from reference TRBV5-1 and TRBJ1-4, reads KAGVTQTPRYLIKTRGQQVTLSCSPISGHRSVSWYQQTPGQGLQFLFEYFSETQRNKGNFPGRFSGRQFSNSRSEMNVSTLELGDSALYLCASSRTGGAETNEKLFFGSGTQLSVL.

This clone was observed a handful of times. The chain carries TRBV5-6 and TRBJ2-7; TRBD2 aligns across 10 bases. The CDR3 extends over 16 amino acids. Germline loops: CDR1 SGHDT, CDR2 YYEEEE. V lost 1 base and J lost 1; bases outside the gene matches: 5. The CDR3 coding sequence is TGTGCCAGCAGCTTGAGATCTAGCGGGAGATCCTACGAGCAGTACTTC. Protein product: CASSLRSSGRSYEQYF.

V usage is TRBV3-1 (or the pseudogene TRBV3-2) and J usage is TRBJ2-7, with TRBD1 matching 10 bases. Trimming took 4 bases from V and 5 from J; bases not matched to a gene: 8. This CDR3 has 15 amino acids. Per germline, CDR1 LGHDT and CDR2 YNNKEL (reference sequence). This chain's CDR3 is CASSRLGQGWNEQYF. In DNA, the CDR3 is TGTGCCAGCAGCCGACTGGGACAGGGGTGGAACGAGCAGTACTTC.

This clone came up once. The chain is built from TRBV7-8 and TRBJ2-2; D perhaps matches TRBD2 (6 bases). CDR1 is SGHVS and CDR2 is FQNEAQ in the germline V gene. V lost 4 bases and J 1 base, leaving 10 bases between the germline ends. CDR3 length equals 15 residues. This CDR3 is CASSSRDLNTGELFF. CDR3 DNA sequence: TGTGCCAGCAGCTCCAGGGACTTGAACACCGGGGAGCTGTTTTTT.

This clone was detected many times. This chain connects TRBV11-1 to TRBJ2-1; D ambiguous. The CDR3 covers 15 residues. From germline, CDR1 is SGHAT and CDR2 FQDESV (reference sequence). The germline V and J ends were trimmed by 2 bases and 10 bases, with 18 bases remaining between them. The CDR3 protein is CASSLLVGSWKEQFF. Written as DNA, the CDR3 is TGTGCCAGCAGCTTACTAGTAGGTAGCTGGAAGGAGCAGTTCTTC.

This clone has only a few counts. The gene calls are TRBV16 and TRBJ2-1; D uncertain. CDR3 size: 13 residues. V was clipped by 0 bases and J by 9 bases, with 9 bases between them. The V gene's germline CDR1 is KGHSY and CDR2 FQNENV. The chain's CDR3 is CASSQSLSVEQFF. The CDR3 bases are TGTGCCAGCAGCCAATCATTGAGTGTTGAGCAGTTCTTC. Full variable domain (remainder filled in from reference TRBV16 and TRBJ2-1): GEEVAQTPKHLVRGEGQKAKLYCAPIKGHSYVFWYQQVLKNEFKFLISFQNENVFDETGMPKERFSAKCLPNSPCSLEIQATKLEDSAVYFCASSQSLSVEQFFGPGTRLTVL.

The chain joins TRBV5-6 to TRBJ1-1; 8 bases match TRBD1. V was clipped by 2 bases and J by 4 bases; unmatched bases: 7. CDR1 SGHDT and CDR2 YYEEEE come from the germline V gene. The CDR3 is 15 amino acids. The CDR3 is CASSFKGQGGTEAFF. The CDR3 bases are TGTGCCAGCAGCTTCAAAGGACAGGGCGGCACTGAAGCTTTCTTT.

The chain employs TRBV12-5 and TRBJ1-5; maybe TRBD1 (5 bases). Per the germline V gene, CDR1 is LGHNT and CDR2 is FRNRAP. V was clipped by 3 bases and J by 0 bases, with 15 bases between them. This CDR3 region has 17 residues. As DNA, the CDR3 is TGTGCTAGTGGTTTTGGGGCTGGGGCATATAGCAATCAGCCCCAGCATTTT. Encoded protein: CASGFGAGAYSNQPQHF.

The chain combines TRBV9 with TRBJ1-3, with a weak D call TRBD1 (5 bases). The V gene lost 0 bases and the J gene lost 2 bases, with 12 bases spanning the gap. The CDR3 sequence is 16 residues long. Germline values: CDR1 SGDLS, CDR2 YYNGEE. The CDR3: CASSVGGGSAGNTIYF. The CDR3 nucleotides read TGTGCCAGCAGCGTAGGCGGGGGGTCGGCTGGAAACACCATATATTTT.

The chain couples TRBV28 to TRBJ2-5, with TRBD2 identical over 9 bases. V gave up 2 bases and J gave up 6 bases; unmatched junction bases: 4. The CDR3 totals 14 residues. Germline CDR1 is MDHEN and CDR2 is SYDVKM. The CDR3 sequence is CASSLTGLAKTQYF. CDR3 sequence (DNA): TGTGCCAGCAGTTTAACGGGACTAGCAAAGACCCAGTACTTC.